The 22 T cell receptor beta chains below all came from one sample that was sequenced in a study of MAIT cells during Salmonella Paratyphi A infection. Using its own MiXCR run on the 5' RACE reads, TCRdb lists one record per CDR3 protein. The sample lists over a thousand distinct CDR3 sequences, 53% occurring once. As to time point: mid-infection, around enteric fever diagnosis. MAIT cells were sorted by flow cytometry as Valpha7.2+ CD161+ T cells. Notes on the study in general: Oligoclonal MAIT cells preferred TRBV20 and TRBV6, with usage seemingly unaffected by infection.

Their cognate antigens are unknown. The sample consisted of MAIT cells from blood, taken at the middle sampling point of the challenge study. Receptor source: a person aged 18 to 75 who was deliberately infected with Salmonella Paratyphi A in a paratyphoid fever challenge study.

This clonotype was observed at least ten times. The chain joins TRBV20-1 to TRBJ2-7, with 9 bases matching TRBD2. Germline-derived CDR1 and CDR2 are DFQATT and SNEGSKA (reference sequence). This CDR3 region has 15 residues. Unmatched junction bases numbered 9, after V lost 0 bases and J lost 6 bases. The CDR3 sequence is CSARDLGREGSEQYF. The CDR3 DNA is TGCAGTGCTAGAGATCTAGGGCGGGAGGGGTCCGAGCAGTACTTC.

This clonotype is medium-sized. This chain connects TRBV27 to TRBJ2-7; D possibly corresponds to TRBD2 (6 bases). Germline lookup yields CDR1 MNHEY and CDR2 SMNVEV (reference sequence). Trimming pared 4 bases from V and 4 bases from J, leaving 14 bases between. The CDR3 covers 14 residues. The CDR3 sequence: CASSSGEGLYEQYF. The CDR3, as DNA: TGTGCCAGCAGTTCGGGGGAAGGGTTGTACGAGCAGTACTTC.

V is TRBV2 and J is TRBJ2-7; D possibly matches TRBD1 or TRBD2 (5 bases each). Trimming shortened V by 2 bases and J by 6 bases, and 14 bases separated the two germline ends. The CDR3 spans 14 residues. The germline CDR1 and CDR2 sequences are SNHLY and FYNNEI. CDR3 DNA sequence: TGTGCCAGCAGTGAAACCAGGGACGTCGGCGAGCAGTACTTC. It specifies CASSETRDVGEQYF.

The V call is TRBV25-1, the J call TRBJ2-2; D might be TRBD2 (6 bases). There are 15 residues in the CDR3. Looked up from germline, CDR1 is MGHDK and CDR2 is SYGVNS. V was clipped by 1 base and J by 3 bases, with 9 bases between them. The CDR3 DNA is TGTGCCAGCAGTGAATTAGAGCGGGACACCGGGGAGCTGTTTTTT. Amino acids: CASSELERDTGELFF.

The rearrangement links TRBV6-6 to TRBJ2-2; D not certain. The CDR3 has 9 residues. The germline V gene has CDR1 MNHNY and CDR2 SVGAGI (reference sequence). CDR3 DNA sequence: TGTGCGAACACCGGGGAGCTGTTTTTT. Translating it yields CANTGELFF.

This clonotype is deemed medium-sized. Given a much more abundant clone one base away, this may be a read error. This chain links TRBV6-4 with TRBJ2-1; perhaps TRBD2 as D (5 bases). Trimming stripped 2 bases from V and 13 bases from J, with 15 bases between. This CDR3 has 13 residues. The V gene's germline CDR1 is MRHNA and CDR2 SNTAGT. For the CDR3, the DNA is TGTGCCAGCAGTGACCGGGAAGAGAGTGTACAGTTCTTC. Amino acids: CASSDREESVQFF.

As regards this clonotype: Compared with germline, one end of the junction differs, possibly owing to a read error. The rearrangement links TRBV6-1 to TRBJ1-1, with TRBD1 as a possible D gene (5 bases). The V gene's germline CDR1 is MNHNS and CDR2 SASEGT. The CDR3 has 15 residues. CDR3 DNA sequence: TGTGTCAGCAGTGACGAGGGGAGCGGGGGCACTGAAGCTTTCTTT. Residues: CVSSDEGSGGTEAFF.

CDR3 region: CSATDSGTFHYEQYF. The CDR3 DNA follows: TGCAGTGCCACGGACTCCGGGACATTCCACTACGAGCAGTACTTC. This sequence joins TRBV20-1 and TRBJ2-5; weak D call: TRBD1 (6 bases). The J call may be incorrect, as the DNA end agrees better with TRBJ2-7. Germline V gene sequence: CDR1 DFQATT, CDR2 SNEGSKA (reference sequence). The CDR3 length is 15 residues.

This clonotype was found a few times. CDR3 amino acids: CATSSDRGSGANVLTF. CDR3 DNA: TGTGCCACCAGCAGTGACAGGGGATCTGGGGCCAACGTCCTGACTTTC. The genes are TRBV15 and TRBJ2-6, with 8 nucleotides matching TRBD1. Looked up from germline, CDR1 is LNHNV and CDR2 is YYDKDF (reference sequence). V was pared by 3 bases and J by 1 base, with 2 bases of the junction left unmatched. CDR3 length equals 16 residues.

The table lists this clonotype with a few counts. The chain couples TRBV6-4 to TRBJ2-1; 7 nucleotides agree with TRBD2. The CDR3 length is 19 residues. In germline, CDR1 is MRHNA, CDR2 SNTAGT. The V and J ends lost 0 bases and 3 bases, in that order; junction bases with no gene match: 14. DNA for the CDR3: TGTGCCAGCAGTGACTCTGCGGGAGAGGGGACTACTGACTACAATGAGCAGTTCTTC. Amino acid sequence: CASSDSAGEGTTDYNEQFF.

This clonotype was detected once. The J gene is TRBJ2-3, the V gene TRBV4-3; 10 bases match TRBD2. V lost 0 bases, J lost 4 bases, and 4 bases stayed unmatched. The CDR3 is 16 amino acids. CDR1 is LGHNA and CDR2 is YSLEER in the germline V gene. The CDR3 loop reads CASSQDVAGGADTQYF. The CDR3 DNA reads as TGCGCCAGCAGCCAAGATGTAGCGGGAGGCGCAGATACGCAGTATTTT.

This clonotype is large within its sample. V usage is TRBV6-4 and J usage is TRBJ2-1; tentative D call: TRBD2 (5 bases). The CDR3 totals 13 residues. The germline gives CDR1 MRHNA, CDR2 SNTAGT. Trimming took 2 bases from V and 13 from J, leaving 15 bases between them. The CDR3 DNA is TGTGCCAGCAGTGACCGGGAAGAGAGTTTACAGTTCTTC. Protein sequence: CASSDREESLQFF.

The CDR3 sequence is CASSESDGDTAYEQYF. CDR3 DNA sequence: TGTGCCAGCAGTGAATCCGACGGGGACACGGCCTACGAGCAGTACTTC. The rearrangement links TRBV7-3 to TRBJ2-7, with TRBD1 as a possible D gene (6 bases). V lost 6 bases to trimming and J lost 2 bases, with 20 bases between them. This CDR3 has 16 amino acids. Germline V lookup: CDR1 SGHTA, CDR2 FQGTGA.

This clonotype showed up just once. The CDR3 carries no conserved terminal phenylalanine or tryptophan, so it likely arises from a read error. The chain combines TRBV6-5 with TRBJ2-1; no clear D gene. Per the germline V gene, CDR1 is MNHEY and CDR2 is SVGAGI. V lost 0 bases and J 6 bases, leaving 15 bases between the germline ends. The CDR3 spans 16 residues. The CDR3 region is CASSYSTDLRGNEQFV. The CDR3, as DNA: TGTGCCAGCAGTTACTCGACCGATCTCAGAGGCAATGAGCAGTTCGTC.

The chain's CDR3 is CSARDRGGGESTGELFF. The CDR3 DNA reads TGCAGTGCTAGAGATCGGGGCGGGGGGGAGAGCACCGGGGAGCTGTTTTTT. This sequence joins TRBV20-1 and TRBJ2-2; 9 bases are shared with TRBD2. The V segment lost 0 bases and the J segment 4 bases; nucleotides outside the gene matches: 9. CDR1 DFQATT and CDR2 SNEGSKA come from the germline V gene (reference sequence). The CDR3 runs 17 residues.

The rearrangement uses TRBV28 and TRBJ2-2, with 10 bases identical to TRBD2. V shed 5 bases and J 4 bases; nucleotides not matched to a gene: 4. Looked up from germline, CDR1 is MDHEN and CDR2 is SYDVKM. The CDR3 is 15 residues long. CDR3 coding DNA: TGTGCCAGCAGTAGCGGGGGGGAGAGCACCGGGGAGCTGTTTTTT. The encoded protein is CASSSGGESTGELFF. Filled out from reference TRBV28 and TRBJ2-2, the complete variable domain reads DVKVTQSSRYLVKRTGEKVFLECVQDMDHENMFWYRQDPGLGLRLIYFSYDVKMKEKGDIPEGYSVSREKKERFSLILESASTNQTSMYLCASSSGGESTGELFFGEGSRLTVL.

This clonotype was counted at least ten times. The genes are TRBV20-1 and TRBJ1-1, with D possibly matching TRBD1 (6 bases). The germline V gene encodes CDR1 DFQATT and CDR2 SNEGSKA (reference sequence). The CDR3 runs 13 residues. The germline V and J ends were trimmed by 5 bases and 3 bases, with 13 bases remaining between them. The CDR3 bases are TGCAGTGCTGCCGGACAGTCCCACACTGAAGCTTTCTTT. This translates into CSAAGQSHTEAFF.

This clonotype was seen many times. V usage is TRBV20-1 and J usage is TRBJ2-2; TRBD2 aligns across 14 bases. The CDR3 loop spans 17 amino acids. Trimming at V came to 0 bases and at J to 3 bases, leaving 3 bases not matched to a gene. Germline CDR1 is DFQATT and CDR2 is SNEGSKA (reference sequence). The DNA of the CDR3 is TGCAGTGCTAGAGATCCGACTAGCGGGGGGGACACCGGGGAGCTGTTTTTT. This codes for CSARDPTSGGDTGELFF.

This clonotype was observed once. The CDR3 end shows no conserved phenylalanine or tryptophan, and so a read error is likely. The chain links TRBV20-1 to TRBJ2-5; weak D call: TRBD2 (7 bases). The germline V gene encodes CDR1 DFQATT and CDR2 SNEGSKA (reference sequence). The CDR3 spans 14 residues. For the CDR3, the DNA is TGCAGTGCTAGAGATGGGGGGGGACAAGAGAACCAGTACTTA. Its translation is CSARDGGGQENQYL.

This clonotype was seen a few times. V usage is TRBV28 and J usage is TRBJ2-1; 8 bases agree with TRBD1. V shed 5 bases and J 3 bases; nucleotides not matched to a gene: 6. Germline V lookup: CDR1 MDHEN, CDR2 SYDVKM. The CDR3 contains 15 residues. The CDR3 nucleotides are TGTGCCAGCAGTCAGACAGGGGAGGTCTACAATGAGCAGTTCTTC. Translation gives CASSQTGEVYNEQFF.

This sequence joins TRBV6-4 and TRBJ2-2, with TRBD1 matching over 8 bases. Germline V gene sequence: CDR1 MRHNA, CDR2 SNTAGT. This CDR3 comprises 14 residues. V was pared by 5 bases and J by 5 bases, with 4 bases of the junction left unmatched. The CDR3 loop is CASSMTGETGELFF. CDR3 coding DNA: TGTGCCAGCAGTATGACAGGGGAAACCGGGGAGCTGTTTTTT.

The chain is built from TRBV4-2 and TRBJ2-1, with 8 bases aligning to TRBD2. The CDR3 runs 16 residues. CDR1 LGHNA and CDR2 YNFKEQ come from the germline V gene. After removal of 0 bases from V and 3 bases from J, the junction contained 4 bases not matched to a gene. The CDR3 DNA reads TGTGCCAGCAGCCAAGATGGTAGCGGGAACTACAATGAGCAGTTCTTC. It encodes CASSQDGSGNYNEQFF.